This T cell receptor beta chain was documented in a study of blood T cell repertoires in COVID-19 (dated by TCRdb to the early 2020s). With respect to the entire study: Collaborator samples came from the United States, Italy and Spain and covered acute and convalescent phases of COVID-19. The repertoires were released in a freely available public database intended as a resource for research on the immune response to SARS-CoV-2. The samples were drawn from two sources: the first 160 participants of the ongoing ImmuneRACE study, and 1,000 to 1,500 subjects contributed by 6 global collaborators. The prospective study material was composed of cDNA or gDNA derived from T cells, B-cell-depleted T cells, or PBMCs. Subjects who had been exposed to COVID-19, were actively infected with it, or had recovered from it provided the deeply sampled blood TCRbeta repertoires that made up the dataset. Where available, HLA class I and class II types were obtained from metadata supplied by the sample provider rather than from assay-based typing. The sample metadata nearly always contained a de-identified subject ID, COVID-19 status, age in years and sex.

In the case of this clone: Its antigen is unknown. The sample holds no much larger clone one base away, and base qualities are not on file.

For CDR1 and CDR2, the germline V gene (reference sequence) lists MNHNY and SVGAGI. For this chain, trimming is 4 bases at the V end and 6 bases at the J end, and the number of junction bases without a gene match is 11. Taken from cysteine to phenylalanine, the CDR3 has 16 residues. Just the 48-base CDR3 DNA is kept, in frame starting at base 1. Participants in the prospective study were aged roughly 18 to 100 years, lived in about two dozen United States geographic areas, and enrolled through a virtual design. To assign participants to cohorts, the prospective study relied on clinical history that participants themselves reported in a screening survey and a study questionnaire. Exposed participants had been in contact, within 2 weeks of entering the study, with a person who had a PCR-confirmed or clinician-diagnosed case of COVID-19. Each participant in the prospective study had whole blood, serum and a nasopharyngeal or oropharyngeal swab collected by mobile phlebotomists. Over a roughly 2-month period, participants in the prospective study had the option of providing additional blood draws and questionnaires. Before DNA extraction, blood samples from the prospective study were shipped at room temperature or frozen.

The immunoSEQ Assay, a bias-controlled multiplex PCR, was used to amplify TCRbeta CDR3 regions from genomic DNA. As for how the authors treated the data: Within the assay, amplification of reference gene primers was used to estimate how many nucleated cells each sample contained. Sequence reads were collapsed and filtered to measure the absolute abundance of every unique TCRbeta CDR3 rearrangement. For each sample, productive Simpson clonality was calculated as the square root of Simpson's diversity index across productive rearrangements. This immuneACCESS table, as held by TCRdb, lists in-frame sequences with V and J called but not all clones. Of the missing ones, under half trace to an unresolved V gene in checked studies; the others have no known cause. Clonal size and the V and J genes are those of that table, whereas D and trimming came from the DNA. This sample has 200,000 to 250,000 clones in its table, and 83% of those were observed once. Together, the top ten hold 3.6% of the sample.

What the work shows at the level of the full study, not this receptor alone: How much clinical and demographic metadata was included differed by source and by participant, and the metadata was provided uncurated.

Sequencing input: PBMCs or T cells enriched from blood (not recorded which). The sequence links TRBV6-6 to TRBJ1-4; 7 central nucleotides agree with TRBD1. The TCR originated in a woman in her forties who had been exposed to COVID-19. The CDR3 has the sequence CASSSTETGKDEKLFF. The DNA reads TGTGCCAGCAGTTCTACAGAGACAGGGAAGGATGAAAAACTGTTTTTT.